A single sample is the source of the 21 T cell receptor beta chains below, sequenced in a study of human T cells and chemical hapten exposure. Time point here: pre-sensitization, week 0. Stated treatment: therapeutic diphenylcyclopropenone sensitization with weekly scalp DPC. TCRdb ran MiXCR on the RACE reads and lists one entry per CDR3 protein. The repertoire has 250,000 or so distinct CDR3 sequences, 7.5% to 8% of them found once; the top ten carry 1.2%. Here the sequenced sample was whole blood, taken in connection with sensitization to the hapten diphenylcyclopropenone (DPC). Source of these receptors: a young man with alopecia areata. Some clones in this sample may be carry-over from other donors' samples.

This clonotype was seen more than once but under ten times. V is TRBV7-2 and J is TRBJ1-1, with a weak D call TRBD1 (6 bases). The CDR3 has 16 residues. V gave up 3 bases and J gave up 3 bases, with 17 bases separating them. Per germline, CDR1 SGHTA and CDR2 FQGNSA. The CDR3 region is CASSLMTGPLDTEAFF. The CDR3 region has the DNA TGTGCCAGCAGCTTGATGACAGGACCATTGGACACTGAAGCTTTCTTT.

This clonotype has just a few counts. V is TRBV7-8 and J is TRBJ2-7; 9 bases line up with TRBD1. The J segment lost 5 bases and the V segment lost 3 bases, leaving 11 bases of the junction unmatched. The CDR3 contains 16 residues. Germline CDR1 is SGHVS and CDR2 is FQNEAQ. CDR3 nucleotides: TGTGCCAGCAGCTTGGAAAGACAGGGGGTACGACACGAGCAGTACTTC. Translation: CASSLERQGVRHEQYF.

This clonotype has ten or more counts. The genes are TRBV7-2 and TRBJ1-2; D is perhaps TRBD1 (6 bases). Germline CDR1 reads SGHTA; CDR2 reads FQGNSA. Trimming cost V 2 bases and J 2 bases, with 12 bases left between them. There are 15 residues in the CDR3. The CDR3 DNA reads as TGTGCCAGCAGCTTATACTCACAGGGAAACTATGGCTACACCTTC. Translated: CASSLYSQGNYGYTF.

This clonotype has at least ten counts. CDR3 sequence reads: CASGPGENQPQHF. The CDR3 DNA sequence: TGTGCCAGCGGGCCAGGAGAAAATCAGCCCCAGCATTTT. The genes are TRBV2 and TRBJ1-5; D unclear. V lost 8 bases to trimming and J lost 4 bases, with 12 bases between them. The CDR3 length is 13 residues. The germline gives CDR1 SNHLY, CDR2 FYNNEI.

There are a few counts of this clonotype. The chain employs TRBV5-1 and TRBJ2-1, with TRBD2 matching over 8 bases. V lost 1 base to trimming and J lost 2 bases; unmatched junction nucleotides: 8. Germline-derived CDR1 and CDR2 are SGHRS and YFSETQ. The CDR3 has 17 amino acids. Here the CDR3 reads CASSLFWRGETYNEQFF. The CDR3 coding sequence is TGCGCCAGCAGCTTGTTTTGGCGGGGGGAGACCTACAATGAGCAGTTCTTC.

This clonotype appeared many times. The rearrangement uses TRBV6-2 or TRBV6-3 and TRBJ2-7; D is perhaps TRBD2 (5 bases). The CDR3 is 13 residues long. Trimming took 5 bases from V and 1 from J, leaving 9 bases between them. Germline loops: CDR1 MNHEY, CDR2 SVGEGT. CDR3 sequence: CASSGRDSYEQYV. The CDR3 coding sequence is TGTGCCAGCAGTGGACGGGATTCCTACGAGCAGTACGTC.

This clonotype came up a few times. CDR3 sequence (DNA): TGTGCCAGCAGCTTAATGGGACAGGCCTGGTTGGGTCAGCCCCAGCATTTT. Protein product: CASSLMGQAWLGQPQHF. The chain couples TRBV7-2 to TRBJ1-5, with 8 nucleotides matching TRBD1. V trimming: 2 bases; J trimming: 6 bases; junction bases outside the gene matches: 12. Germline loops: CDR1 SGHTA, CDR2 FQGNSA. CDR3 size: 17 residues.

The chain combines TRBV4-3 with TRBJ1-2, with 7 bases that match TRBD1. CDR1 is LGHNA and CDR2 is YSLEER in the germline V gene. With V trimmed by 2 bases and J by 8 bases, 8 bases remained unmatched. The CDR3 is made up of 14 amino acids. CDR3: CASSQFKGAYGYTF. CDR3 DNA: TGCGCCAGCAGCCAATTCAAGGGGGCTTACGGCTACACCTTC.

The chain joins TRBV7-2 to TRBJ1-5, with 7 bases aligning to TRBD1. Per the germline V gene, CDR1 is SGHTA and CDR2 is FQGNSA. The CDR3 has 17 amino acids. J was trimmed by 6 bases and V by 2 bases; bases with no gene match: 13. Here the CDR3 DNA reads TGTGCCAGCAGCTTATTGCTAGGGCAGGGGGTAGGTCAGCCCCAGCATTTT. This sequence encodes CASSLLLGQGVGQPQHF. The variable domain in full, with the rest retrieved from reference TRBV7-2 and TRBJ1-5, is GAGVSQSPSNKVTEKGKDVELRCDPISGHTALYWYRQSLGQGLEFLIYFQGNSAPDKSGLPSDRFSAERTGGSVSTLTIQRTQQEDSAVYLCASSLLLGQGVGQPQHFGDGTRLSIL.

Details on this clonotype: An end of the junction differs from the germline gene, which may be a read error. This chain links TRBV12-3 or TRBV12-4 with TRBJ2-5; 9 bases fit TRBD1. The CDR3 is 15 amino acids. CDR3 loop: CASSLGTGVGETKYF. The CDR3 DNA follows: TGTGCCAGCAGTTTAGGGACAGGGGTCGGAGAGACCAAGTACTTC.

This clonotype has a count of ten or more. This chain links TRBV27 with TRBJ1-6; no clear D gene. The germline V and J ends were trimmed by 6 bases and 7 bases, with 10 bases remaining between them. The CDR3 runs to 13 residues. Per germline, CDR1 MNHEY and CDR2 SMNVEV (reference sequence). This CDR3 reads CASRPGWNSPLHF. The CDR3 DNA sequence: TGTGCCAGCAGGCCCGGGTGGAATTCACCCCTCCACTTT.

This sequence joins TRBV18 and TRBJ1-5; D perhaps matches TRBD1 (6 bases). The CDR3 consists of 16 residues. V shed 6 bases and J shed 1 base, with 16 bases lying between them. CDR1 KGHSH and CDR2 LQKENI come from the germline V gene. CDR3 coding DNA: TGTGCCAGCTCTATTGACAGGACCGTGAGCAATCAGCCCCAGCATTTT. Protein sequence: CASSIDRTVSNQPQHF.

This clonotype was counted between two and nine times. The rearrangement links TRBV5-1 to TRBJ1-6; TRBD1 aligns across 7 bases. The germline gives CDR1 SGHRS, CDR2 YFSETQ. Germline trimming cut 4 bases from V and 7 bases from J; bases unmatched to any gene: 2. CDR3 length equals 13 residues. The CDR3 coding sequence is TGCGCCAGCAGCGAGGGACAGAATTCACCCCTCCACTTT. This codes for CASSEGQNSPLHF.

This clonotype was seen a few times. CDR3 sequence reads: CASSLVAYSGNTIYF. In DNA, the CDR3 is TGTGCCAGCAGCTTAGTGGCGTACTCTGGAAACACCATATATTTT. This rearrangement joins TRBV7-2 to TRBJ1-3; unclear D gene. This CDR3 comprises 15 residues. From germline, CDR1 is SGHTA and CDR2 FQGNSA. The germline V and J ends were trimmed by 1 base and 0 bases, with 7 bases remaining between them. Combining the CDR3 with reference TRBV7-2 and TRBJ1-3 gives the whole variable domain GAGVSQSPSNKVTEKGKDVELRCDPISGHTALYWYRQSLGQGLEFLIYFQGNSAPDKSGLPSDRFSAERTGGSVSTLTIQRTQQEDSAVYLCASSLVAYSGNTIYFGEGSWLTVV.

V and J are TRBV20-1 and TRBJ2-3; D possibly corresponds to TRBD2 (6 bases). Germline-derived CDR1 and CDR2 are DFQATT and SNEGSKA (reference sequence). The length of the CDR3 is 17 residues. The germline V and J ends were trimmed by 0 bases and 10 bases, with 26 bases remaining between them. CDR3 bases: TGCAGTGCTAGAGATTCAGCGGCAACAGCGGGCTCCAGGGCGCAGTATTTT. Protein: CSARDSAATAGSRAQYF.

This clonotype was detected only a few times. The CDR3 protein is CASSRDRGILNEQFF. The DNA for the CDR3 is TGTGCCAGCAGCCGCGACCGGGGCATCCTCAATGAGCAGTTCTTC. The genes are TRBV14 and TRBJ2-1; D is perhaps TRBD1 or TRBD2 (5 bases each). Germline-derived CDR1 and CDR2 are SGHDN and FVKESK. This CDR3 is 15 amino acids long. V lost 4 bases and J lost 6, with 16 bases in between.

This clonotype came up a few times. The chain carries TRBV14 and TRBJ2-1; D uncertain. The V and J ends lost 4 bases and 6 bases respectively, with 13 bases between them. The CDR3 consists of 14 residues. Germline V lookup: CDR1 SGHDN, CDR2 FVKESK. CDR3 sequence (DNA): TGTGCCAGCAGCCCGATTTGGGGTAGCAATGAGCAGTTCTTC. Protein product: CASSPIWGSNEQFF.

As DNA, the CDR3 is TGTGCCAGCAGCCCGGGACAGGGTTTGGGTGCAGATACGCAGTATTTT. Its translation: CASSPGQGLGADTQYF. J is TRBJ2-3 and V is TRBV7-9; 9 nucleotides line up with TRBD1. CDR1 is SEHNR and CDR2 is FQNEAQ in the germline V gene (reference sequence). V gave up 5 bases and J gave up 4 bases; unmatched junction bases: 10. The length of the CDR3 is 16 residues.

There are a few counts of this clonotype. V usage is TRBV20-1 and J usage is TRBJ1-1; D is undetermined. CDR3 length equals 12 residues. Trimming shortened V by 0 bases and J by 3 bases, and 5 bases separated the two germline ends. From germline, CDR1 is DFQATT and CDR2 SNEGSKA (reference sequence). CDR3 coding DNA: TGCAGTGCTAGAGACCCTGACACTGAAGCTTTCTTT. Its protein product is CSARDPDTEAFF.

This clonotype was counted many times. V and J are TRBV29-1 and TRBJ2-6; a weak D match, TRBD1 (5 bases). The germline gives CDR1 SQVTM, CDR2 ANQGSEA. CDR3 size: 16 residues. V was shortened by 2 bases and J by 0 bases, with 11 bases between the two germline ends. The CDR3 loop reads CSVETDINSGANVLTF. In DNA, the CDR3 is TGCAGCGTTGAAACGGACATCAACTCTGGGGCCAACGTCCTGACTTTC.

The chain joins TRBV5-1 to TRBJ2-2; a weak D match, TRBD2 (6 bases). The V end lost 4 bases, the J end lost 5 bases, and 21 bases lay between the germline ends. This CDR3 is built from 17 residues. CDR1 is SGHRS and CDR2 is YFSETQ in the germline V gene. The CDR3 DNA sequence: TGCGCCAGCAGCCTCGGGAGTAGTGGCAGTTTTACCGGGGAGCTGTTTTTT. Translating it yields CASSLGSSGSFTGELFF.